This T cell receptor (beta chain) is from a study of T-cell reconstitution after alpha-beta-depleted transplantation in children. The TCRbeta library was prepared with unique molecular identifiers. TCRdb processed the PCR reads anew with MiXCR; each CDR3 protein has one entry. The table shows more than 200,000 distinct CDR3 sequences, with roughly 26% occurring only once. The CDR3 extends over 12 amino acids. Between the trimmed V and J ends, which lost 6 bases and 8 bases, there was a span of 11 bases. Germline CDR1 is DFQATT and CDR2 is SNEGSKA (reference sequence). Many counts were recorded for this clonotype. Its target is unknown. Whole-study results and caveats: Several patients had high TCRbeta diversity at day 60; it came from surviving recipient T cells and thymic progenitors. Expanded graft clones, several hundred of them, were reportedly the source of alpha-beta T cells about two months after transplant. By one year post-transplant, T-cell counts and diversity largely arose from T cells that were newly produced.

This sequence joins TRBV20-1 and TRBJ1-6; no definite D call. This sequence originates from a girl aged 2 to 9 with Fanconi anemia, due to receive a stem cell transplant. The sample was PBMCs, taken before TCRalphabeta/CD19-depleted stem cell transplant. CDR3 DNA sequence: TGCAGTGCCCCCGTGGCTGATTCACCCCTCCACTTT. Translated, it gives CSAPVADSPLHF.